This paragraph reports one TCR beta chain. Antigen: not known. Sequenced by immunoSEQ multiplex PCR; TCRdb stores in-frame clones only, minus some. The sample has around 98,000 clones; around 88% are singletons. This sample was included in a study of cytomegalovirus exposure and HLA in healthy donors. Study background: A later analysis reported the same platform for the 100 to 150 validation repertoires and the roughly 650 first-cohort repertoires.

Whole-study findings and limits: Listed as cytomegalovirus-associated were 150 to 200 TCR beta chains. Some public TCRs appeared in many individuals, while most sequences were rare. CMV antigen specificity of three CMV-associated chains was confirmed in vitro.

V lost 8 bases to trimming and J lost 5 bases, with 7 bases between them. There are 10 residues in the CDR3. The germline gives CDR1 SNHLY, CDR2 FYNNEI. This TCR came from a woman in her twenties or thirties in good health and CMV-seronegative. The J gene is TRBJ2-7, the V gene TRBV2, with D unclear. Sequencing input: PBMCs. CDR3 in DNA: TGTGCCAGCGTTCCCAACGAGCAGTACTTC. Protein product: CASVPNEQYF.